This is a list of T cell receptor beta chains from one sample in a study of blood T cell repertoires in COVID-19. Repertoires were generated with immunoSEQ multiplex PCR, while TCRdb's copy carries only in-frame clones and drops some. The data hold 60,000 to 75,000 clones, with over 75% observed a single time. The sample was peripheral blood. All receptors derive from a man between 50 and 59 years old with active COVID-19. Each CDR3 is given without its conserved first and last residue. D genes are given only for firm matches.

TRBJ1-3 TRBV5-4 NA ASSFGAIGSGNTIY
TRBJ2-3 TRBV9 TRBD2 ASSVKSGRASDTQY
TRBJ2-7 TRBV6-5 TRBD2 ASRIGTSGGYEQY
TRBJ2-3 TRBV5-4 TRBD2 ASSLKQAGGPTDTQY
TRBJ1-1 TRBV7-2 NA ASSLVEVEAF
TRBJ2-7 TRBV5-1 NA ASSLETGSYEQY
TRBJ2-7 TRBV5-1 TRBD1 ASSNRPGQGFYEQY
TRBJ2-5 TRBV20-1 TRBD2 SALAVETQY
TRBJ2-7 TRBV5-4 TRBD1 ASSSDRDGEQY
TRBJ2-1 TRBV19 NA ASQRKAGVNEQF
TRBJ2-7 TRBV6-4 TRBD2 ASSRAGGRDEQY
TRBJ2-1 TRBV11-3 NA ASSLGGGNYNEQF
TRBJ1-2 TRBV6-5 TRBD1 ASSLGQGRYGYT
TRBJ1-5 TRBV30 TRBD1 AWQSGAGKGAQPQH
TRBJ2-7 TRBV4-3 NA ASSQAWGQPNYEQY
TRBJ2-3 TRBV10-3 TRBD2 AISQPSGRADTQY
TRBJ1-1 TRBV5-8 NA ASSLVVQLFMNTEAF
TRBJ2-1 TRBV28 TRBD2 ASSFSGTSSHEQF
TRBJ2-1 TRBV7-2 TRBD2 ASSQSSGGVRHEQF
TRBJ1-5 TRBV7-9 NA ASSDYREINQPQH
TRBJ1-1 TRBV7-3 NA ASSQQAGHSEAF
TRBJ2-5 TRBV2 TRBD2 ASAGGPGETQY
TRBJ2-3 TRBV10-3 NA AISGRDNRGTDTQY
TRBJ1-5 TRBV28 TRBD1 ASSFTGTGGLQPQH
TRBJ1-2 TRBV30 NA AWSGAFGYGYT
TRBJ1-2 TRBV28 TRBD1 ASRDQGVNYGYT
TRBJ1-1 TRBV6-6 NA ASSYSTESREAF
TRBJ2-1 TRBV11-2 NA ASSYPQETSGLYNEQF
TRBJ2-7 TRBV11-2 TRBD1 ASSLAVRGRHEQY
TRBJ1-2 TRBV12-2 NA ASRLDLSREGATNYGYT
TRBJ1-2 TRBV19 NA ASREGLGNYGYT
TRBJ1-2 TRBV18 NA ASSPASGFNYGYT
TRBJ2-3 TRBV12-2 NA ASRLAFDRGKNTQY
TRBJ2-1 TRBV28 TRBD2 ASSKPGLAGEGQF
TRBJ1-6 TRBV3-1/TRBV3-2 TRBD1 ASSQRKSGGRNSPLH
TRBJ1-2 TRBV29-1 TRBD1 SVGGQGRGGYT
TRBJ2-7 TRBV6-6 TRBD2 ASIRTPASGRMTSYEQY
TRBJ2-7 TRBV7-9 NA ASSLAGVDYEQY
TRBJ1-2 TRBV7-9 TRBD1 ASSANRGDYGYT
TRBJ2-2 TRBV24-1 TRBD2 ATRSRSTSPGELF
TRBJ2-7 TRBV4-2 NA ASSQARGGEYEQY
TRBJ2-1 TRBV27 TRBD2 ASSRGRGGRNEQF
TRBJ1-2 TRBV10-3 TRBD1 AISGPGQSSYGYT
TRBJ2-1 TRBV27 TRBD2 ASSEIQRESYNEQF
TRBJ1-4 TRBV11-2 TRBD1 ASSFQGARGPKWKKLF
TRBJ2-1 TRBV2 TRBD2 ASRVGGRRGDEQF
TRBJ1-5 TRBV3-1/TRBV3-2 NA ASSQRGIVGQPQH
TRBJ2-1 TRBV2 NA ASSVRFEQF
TRBJ2-7 TRBV20-1 NA SANQAYEQY
TRBJ1-6 TRBV9 NA ASSSGDGYNSPLH
TRBJ1-5 TRBV18 TRBD1 ASSLGQGSNQPQH
TRBJ2-7 TRBV6-2/TRBV6-3 NA ASSYRDFNYEQY
TRBJ2-3 TRBV6-5 TRBD2 ASSRLAPRTDTQY
TRBJ1-4 TRBV19 NA ASRDFVGEKLF
TRBJ1-1 TRBV7-9 NA ASSAVRGGQVAF